The 29 T cell receptor beta chains below all came from one sample that was sequenced in a study of cytomegalovirus exposure and HLA in healthy donors. PCR used 60 Vbeta primers and 13 Jbeta primers. Data came from immunoSEQ multiplex PCR; TCRdb stores just in-frame clones and leaves some out. This sample's table reports 80,000 to 100,000 clones. The material sequenced was PBMCs. These receptors were obtained from a man aged 45 to 65 in good health and CMV-seropositive.

The chain uses TRBV29-1 and TRBJ2-1, with 7 bases lining up with TRBD2. Per the germline V gene, CDR1 is SQVTM and CDR2 is ANQGSEA. The CDR3 runs to 13 residues. J gave up 3 bases and V 3 bases, and 2 bases lay outside the gene matches. CDR3 in amino acids: CSVEERGYNEQFF. CDR3 nucleotides: TGCAGCGTTGAGGAGCGGGGCTACAATGAGCAGTTCTTC.

V gene TRBV18 combines with J gene TRBJ1-1, with 8 bases fitting TRBD1. V lost 5 bases to trimming and J lost 1 base; unmatched junction nucleotides: 3. This CDR3 has 14 residues. Germline V gene lookup returns CDR1 KGHSH and CDR2 LQKENI. The CDR3 loop reads CASSAGTGNTEAFF. The CDR3 region has the DNA TGTGCCAGCTCAGCCGGGACAGGGAACACTGAAGCTTTCTTT.

The chain has TRBV28 and TRBJ2-7; 8 bases map to TRBD1. CDR1 is MDHEN, CDR2 SYDVKM, per germline. The CDR3 is 14 residues long. Trimming took 3 bases from V and 2 from J; bases not matched to a gene: 3. CDR3 DNA: TGTGCCAGCAGTTTTGGACAGGGAACCTACGAGCAGTACGTC. Protein product: CASSFGQGTYEQYV.

This chain uses TRBV30 with TRBJ2-6; D possibly corresponds to TRBD1 (5 bases). Germline V gene lookup returns CDR1 GTSNPN and CDR2 SVGIG (reference sequence). V lost 5 bases and J 1 base, leaving 6 bases between the germline ends. The CDR3 consists of 13 residues. CDR3 sequence reads: CAWRQSGANVLTF. The CDR3 coding sequence is TGTGCCTGGCGACAGTCTGGGGCCAACGTCCTGACTTTC.

The chain carries TRBV7-9 and TRBJ1-5, with no clear D. V lost 6 bases, J lost 4 bases, and 7 bases lay in between. The CDR3 sequence is 12 residues long. Germline assignment: CDR1 SEHNR and CDR2 FQNEAQ (reference sequence). The CDR3 sequence is CASSAKNQPQHF. In DNA form, the CDR3 reads TGTGCCAGCAGTGCGAAGAATCAGCCCCAGCATTTT.

The chain joins TRBV27 to TRBJ2-3, with 11 nucleotides matching TRBD1. The germline V gene encodes CDR1 MNHEY and CDR2 SMNVEV (reference sequence). The CDR3 contains 17 residues. After removal of 8 bases from V and 3 bases from J, the junction contained 13 bases not matched to a gene. The CDR3 region has the DNA TGTGCCAGCGGGAGGGGACAGGGGGTAGTAGGGACAGATACGCAGTATTTT. This translates into CASGRGQGVVGTDTQYF.

The gene calls are TRBV30 and TRBJ1-5; D is ambiguous. Germline-derived CDR1 and CDR2 are GTSNPN and SVGIG (reference sequence). The CDR3 covers 13 residues. Trimming stripped 1 base from V and 7 bases from J, with 11 bases between. For the CDR3, the DNA is TGTGCCTGGAGTGCGGGAGGGCGCCAGCCCCAGCATTTT. The encoded protein is CAWSAGGRQPQHF. Full variable domain (outside the CDR3, taken from reference TRBV30 and TRBJ1-5): SQTIHQWPATLVQPVGSPLSLECTVEGTSNPNLYWYRQAAGRGLQLLFYSVGIGQISSEVPQNLSASRPQDRQFILSSKKLLLSDSGFYLCAWSAGGRQPQHFGDGTRLSIL.

The chain carries TRBV7-9 and TRBJ1-2; 7 bases align to TRBD1. The CDR3 has 14 amino acids. V lost 3 bases to trimming and J lost 4 bases; unmatched junction nucleotides: 5. CDR1 is SEHNR and CDR2 is FQNEAQ in the germline V gene (reference sequence). The CDR3 nucleotides read TGTGCCAGCAGCTTCGGAGGGGGCGCCTATGGCTACACCTTC. Translated: CASSFGGGAYGYTF.

The rearrangement links TRBV11-2 to TRBJ1-2; D is unresolved. Trimming cost V 1 base and J 4 bases, with 16 bases left between them. This CDR3 has 16 residues. CDR1 and CDR2 from the germline V gene are SGHAT and FQNNGV. For the CDR3, the DNA is TGTGCCAGCAGCTTAGGGCGGGGTCTAACTCCCTATGGCTACACCTTC. Protein: CASSLGRGLTPYGYTF.

This rearrangement joins TRBV18 to TRBJ2-7; 11 bases are shared with TRBD1. Germline-derived CDR1 and CDR2 are KGHSH and LQKENI. The CDR3 length is 15 residues. J gave up 2 bases and V 4 bases, and 4 bases lay outside the gene matches. The CDR3 DNA sequence: TGTGCCAGCTCACGCGGACAGGGGGCCACCTACGAGCAGTACTTC. Translated: CASSRGQGATYEQYF.

CDR3 protein: CASSTSPGEYKPQHF. In nucleotides, the CDR3 is TGTGCCAGCAGTACATCACCAGGGGAGTATAAGCCCCAGCATTTT. The chain recombines TRBV6-1 with TRBJ1-5, with D possibly being TRBD1 (6 bases). V was clipped by 5 bases and J by 8 bases, with 19 bases between them. The CDR3 loop spans 15 amino acids. Germline V gene sequence: CDR1 MNHNS, CDR2 SASEGT.

The chain has TRBV5-1 and TRBJ2-1; maybe TRBD2 (6 bases). The CDR3 is 15 residues long. Trimming removed 4 bases at V and 10 bases at J, with 21 bases between. The germline gives CDR1 SGHRS, CDR2 YFSETQ. CDR3 DNA sequence: TGCGCCAGCAGCCCCGGGACTCCCAGATCACGGGAGCAGTTCTTC. Its protein product is CASSPGTPRSREQFF.

The chain couples TRBV6-5 to TRBJ2-3; weak D call: TRBD1 (6 bases). Trimming took off 7 bases at V and 0 bases at J, with 8 bases between the two ends. Germline CDR1 reads MNHEY; CDR2 reads SVGAGI. The CDR3 runs to 13 residues. CDR3 bases: TGTGCCAGCAAGGACAGCAGCACAGATACGCAGTATTTT. It encodes CASKDSSTDTQYF.

The chain carries TRBV6-5 and TRBJ1-2; 10 positions match TRBD1. V shed 6 bases, J shed 8 bases, and the junction held 3 bases outside the gene matches. The CDR3 extends over 12 amino acids. Germline CDR1 and CDR2: MNHEY and SVGAGI. In nucleotides, the CDR3 is TGTGCCAGCAGGGGGACAGGGGCCGGCTACACCTTC. It translates to CASRGTGAGYTF.

V usage is TRBV7-6 and J usage is TRBJ2-7; 7 bases align to TRBD1. The CDR3 totals 15 residues. Germline loops: CDR1 SGHVS, CDR2 FNYEAQ. With 0 bases clipped from V and 3 bases from J, the junction kept 5 bases outside the gene matches. The CDR3 is CASSLAGTVNYEQYF. In nucleotides, the CDR3 is TGTGCCAGCAGCTTAGCCGGGACAGTGAACTACGAGCAGTACTTC.

The CDR3 loop is CASSELAGDREAFF. In DNA form, the CDR3 reads TGTGCCAGCAGTGAGCTAGCCGGGGACAGGGAAGCTTTCTTT. This chain joins TRBV25-1 and TRBJ1-1, with 8 bases identical to TRBD1. This CDR3 has 14 amino acids. Germline lookup yields CDR1 MGHDK and CDR2 SYGVNS. The trim removed 3 bases at V and 8 bases at J, leaving 8 bases unmatched.

This sequence joins TRBV5-6 and TRBJ2-1; 7 bases are a match to TRBD2. With 2 bases clipped from V and 7 bases from J, the junction kept 15 bases outside the gene matches. The CDR3 totals 17 residues. In germline, CDR1 is SGHDT, CDR2 YYEEEE. The DNA for the CDR3 is TGTGCCAGCAGCTTTTTGTCGGCGGGAGCAAGCCTAAATGAGCAGTTCTTC. Residues: CASSFLSAGASLNEQFF.

The chain has TRBV5-4 and TRBJ2-3, with D possibly being TRBD2 (6 bases). Germline V gene lookup returns CDR1 SGHNT and CDR2 YYREEE (reference sequence). Deletions cut 4 bases from V and 4 bases from J, with 13 bases between. The CDR3 is 14 amino acids. The CDR3 spells CASSGSTRADTQYF. DNA of the CDR3: TGTGCCAGCAGCGGATCGACTAGGGCAGATACGCAGTATTTT.

The chain combines TRBV19 with TRBJ1-2; a possible D gene is TRBD1 (6 bases). The CDR3 totals 14 residues. In germline, CDR1 is LNHDA, CDR2 SQIVND (reference sequence). Between the trimmed V and J ends, which lost 5 bases and 7 bases, there was a span of 17 bases. CDR3 in DNA: TGTGCCAGTAGTGAACAGGGTACGGGTCTTGGCTACACCTTC. It codes for CASSEQGTGLGYTF. Variable domain in full (rest from reference TRBV19 and TRBJ1-2): DGGITQSPKYLFRKEGQNVTLSCEQNLNHDAMYWYRQDPGQGLRLIYYSQIVNDFQKGDIAEGYSVSREKKESFPLTVTSAQKNPTAFYLCASSEQGTGLGYTFGSGTRLTVV.

The V call is TRBV13, the J call TRBJ2-6; the match to TRBD2 covers 7 bases. The length of the CDR3 is 16 residues. V shed 0 bases, J shed 4 bases, and the junction held 3 bases outside the gene matches. Germline V lookup: CDR1 PRHDT, CDR2 FYEKMQ (reference sequence). The CDR3 loop is CASSLGRGSGANVLTF. The CDR3 nucleotides read TGTGCCAGCAGCTTAGGGCGGGGGTCAGGGGCCAACGTCCTGACTTTC.

CDR3 nucleotide sequence: TGTGCCAGCTCACCCGGACTAGCGGGACACAATGAGCAGTTCTTC. Protein product: CASSPGLAGHNEQFF. J is TRBJ2-1 and V is TRBV18; TRBD2 matches 12 bases. The V and J ends lost 3 bases and 5 bases, in that order; junction bases with no gene match: 2. Germline CDR1 KGHSH, CDR2 LQKENI. The CDR3 contains 15 residues.

The chain uses TRBV4-3 and TRBJ2-1, with TRBD2 identical over 8 bases. This CDR3 has 15 amino acids. CDR1 LGHNA and CDR2 YSLEER come from the germline V gene. Trimming at V came to 3 bases and at J to 5 bases, leaving 6 bases not matched to a gene. Written as DNA, the CDR3 is TGCGCCAGCAGCCAGTTCACTAGCGGAAACAATGAGCAGTTCTTC. Amino acids: CASSQFTSGNNEQFF.

The chain employs TRBV19 and TRBJ2-7, with 7 bases aligning to TRBD2. CDR1 LNHDA and CDR2 SQIVND come from the germline V gene (reference sequence). The CDR3 runs to 14 residues. V trimming: 2 bases; J trimming: 3 bases; junction bases outside the gene matches: 4. CDR3 in amino acids: CASSIPGLGYEQYF. The CDR3 nucleotides read TGTGCCAGTAGTATACCAGGACTAGGCTACGAGCAGTACTTC.

V gene TRBV6-6 combines with J gene TRBJ1-4; D uncertain. Germline CDR1 and CDR2: MNHNY and SVGAGI (reference sequence). V was pared by 4 bases and J by 3 bases, with 9 bases between. CDR3 length equals 14 residues. The chain's CDR3 is CASSSGEANEKLFF. DNA for the CDR3: TGTGCCAGCAGTTCCGGGGAAGCTAATGAAAAACTGTTTTTT.

The chain links TRBV27 to TRBJ2-1; perhaps TRBD2 as D (6 bases). V gave up 4 bases and J gave up 7 bases, with 11 bases separating them. The CDR3 has 13 residues. Germline assignment: CDR1 MNHEY and CDR2 SMNVEV (reference sequence). This CDR3 reads CASSSTSWNEQFF. The DNA for the CDR3 is TGTGCCAGCAGTTCCACTAGCTGGAATGAGCAGTTCTTC.

The chain links TRBV7-9 to TRBJ2-2; 7 positions match TRBD1. Germline V gene lookup returns CDR1 SEHNR and CDR2 FQNEAQ (reference sequence). The ends lost 5 bases at V and 1 base at J; junction bases unmatched: 4. CDR3 length equals 15 residues. This CDR3 reads CASSPRTGNTGELFF. DNA for the CDR3: TGTGCCAGCAGCCCTAGGACAGGGAACACCGGGGAGCTGTTTTTT.

As for this clone: Additional DNA sequences in this sample encode the identical CDR3. The chain uses TRBV5-1 and TRBJ2-1, with TRBD2 matching 10 bases. Trimming removed 0 bases from V and 4 bases from J; junction bases left unmatched: 1. The CDR3 runs 15 residues. CDR1 is SGHRS and CDR2 is YFSETQ in the germline V gene. The CDR3 spells CASSLGLAGYNEQFF. The CDR3 coding sequence is TGCGCCAGCAGCTTGGGACTAGCGGGTTACAATGAGCAGTTCTTC.

The V and J genes are TRBV2 and TRBJ2-7; no clear D gene. The CDR3 is made up of 12 amino acids. Trimming took 6 bases from V and 3 from J, leaving 9 bases between them. CDR1 and CDR2 (germline): SNHLY, FYNNEI. The CDR3 region is CASRLPGYEQYF. The CDR3 region has the DNA TGTGCCAGCAGACTCCCAGGCTACGAGCAGTACTTC.

The chain combines TRBV7-6 with TRBJ1-1, with 7 bases identical to TRBD1. The CDR3 is made up of 14 amino acids. Germline CDR1 reads SGHVS; CDR2 reads FNYEAQ. The V and J ends lost 5 bases and 2 bases, in that order; junction bases with no gene match: 5. DNA for the CDR3: TGTGCCAGCAGCCCTGGGACAGCCAACACTGAAGCTTTCTTT. Its translation is CASSPGTANTEAFF. Combining the CDR3 with reference TRBV7-6 and TRBJ1-1 gives the whole variable domain GAGVSQSPRYKVTKRGQDVALRCDPISGHVSLYWYRQALGQGPEFLTYFNYEAQQDKSGLPNDRFSAERPEGSISTLTIQRTEQRDSAMYRCASSPGTANTEAFFGQGTRLTVV.